Detailed here is one T cell receptor beta chain. This sample was included in a study of technical replicates of blood from a handful of donors. This CDR3 is built from 17 residues. V shed 5 bases and J 4 bases; nucleotides not matched to a gene: 6. Germline V CDR1 and CDR2: MDHEN, SYDVKM. Data came from immunoSEQ multiplex PCR; TCRdb stores just in-frame clones and leaves some out. The sample lists 70,000 to 85,000 clones; 80% to 95% were seen once. Material: T cells isolated from PBMCs. The chain recombines TRBV28 with TRBJ2-3; TRBD2 matches 16 bases. This sequence originates from a human donor in good health. The CDR3 loop is CASSQPGLAGGPDTQYF. The CDR3 DNA follows: TGTGCCAGCAGTCAACCGGGACTAGCGGGAGGGCCAGATACGCAGTATTTT.